The 21 T cell receptor beta chains below were found in one sample sequenced in a study of shared clonotypes between healthy human individuals. Here immunoSEQ multiplex PCR was the method, and the copy in TCRdb shows in-frame clones only, minus some. Of about 530,000 clones listed, 90% to 97% are singletons. Material: naive CD4+ T cells sorted from blood. Subset here: CD45RA+ positively selected. The source is a woman in her twenties or thirties in good health.

The chain employs TRBV5-6 and TRBJ1-1; TRBD1 matches at 9 bases. V was clipped by 3 bases and J by 3 bases; unmatched bases: 0. The CDR3 consists of 13 residues. The germline CDR1 and CDR2 sequences are SGHDT and YYEEEE. The CDR3 DNA follows: TGTGCCAGCAGCTGGGACAGGGACACTGAAGCTTTCTTT. Protein sequence: CASSWDRDTEAFF.

In its sample, this clone was seen once. A junction end diverges from the germline sequence, so it may reflect a read error. The chain joins TRBV7-9 to TRBJ1-1; TRBD1 might be the D (5 bases). The CDR3 covers 15 residues. Germline V gene data show CDR1 as SEHNR and CDR2 as FQNEAQ (reference sequence). CDR3 coding DNA: TGTGCCAGCAGCGTAGCCCCCGCCGCAGGGCAGTACGCTTTCTTT. Its protein is CASSVAPAAGQYAFF.

This sequence joins TRBV4-1 and TRBJ2-7; D gene uncertain. Between the trimmed V and J ends, which lost 3 bases and 2 bases, there was a span of 5 bases. The germline V gene encodes CDR1 MGHRA and CDR2 YSYEKL. The CDR3 spans 12 residues. The CDR3 bases are TGCGCCAGCAGCCAGTACGCCTACGAGCAGTACTTC. It yields the protein CASSQYAYEQYF.

The CDR3 nucleotides read TGTGCCAGCAGCTTAAGAGGGATAAACACTGAAGCTTTCTTT. This encodes CASSLRGINTEAFF. The V and J genes are TRBV7-8 and TRBJ1-1; D ambiguous. Germline values: CDR1 SGHVS, CDR2 FQNEAQ. V was trimmed by 2 bases and J by 2 bases, leaving 9 bases between them. This CDR3 has 14 residues.

The chain joins TRBV5-1 to TRBJ2-3; 9 positions agree with TRBD2. Germline-derived CDR1 and CDR2 are SGHRS and YFSETQ. This CDR3 has 16 amino acids. V shed 1 base and J 2 bases; nucleotides not matched to a gene: 5. The CDR3: CASSLSLAGPTDTQYF. DNA for the CDR3: TGCGCCAGCAGCTTGTCTCTAGCGGGGCCCACAGATACGCAGTATTTT.

CDR3 DNA sequence: TGTGCCAGCAGTTTCTCCACTAGCGGGTATCCCAATGAGCAGTTCTTC. This sequence encodes CASSFSTSGYPNEQFF. The V call is TRBV28, the J call TRBJ2-1; the match to TRBD2 covers 9 bases. The CDR3 runs 16 residues. Germline values: CDR1 MDHEN, CDR2 SYDVKM. The V gene end was trimmed by 3 bases and the J gene end by 6 bases; junction bases not matched to a gene: 9.

The gene calls are TRBV7-2 and TRBJ2-7; 12 nucleotides match TRBD2. The CDR3 length is 16 residues. V dropped 0 bases and J dropped 3; count of bases not matched to a gene: 3. Germline CDR1 is SGHTA and CDR2 is FQGNSA. The DNA for the CDR3 is TGTGCCAGCAGCTTAGCTGCGACTAGCGGGAGCTACGAGCAGTACTTC. Residues: CASSLAATSGSYEQYF.

This clone was seen a single time. The chain is built from TRBV7-2 and TRBJ2-3; unclear D gene. Germline CDR1 is SGHTA and CDR2 is FQGNSA. This CDR3 is 17 amino acids long. Trimming cost V 5 bases and J 0 bases, with 18 bases left between them. In DNA, the CDR3 is TGTGCCAGCAGCCAACGCTCGACGGCGTCTAGCACAGATACGCAGTATTTT. This translates into CASSQRSTASSTDTQYF.

The chain has TRBV11-2 and TRBJ1-1; D is undetermined. V was cut by 4 bases and J by 0 bases, with 12 bases left in between. CDR3 size: 15 residues. Per the germline V gene, CDR1 is SGHAT and CDR2 is FQNNGV. This CDR3 is CASSSGRTLNTEAFF. Here the CDR3 DNA reads TGTGCCAGCAGCTCAGGACGGACCTTGAACACTGAAGCTTTCTTT.

This clone occurred a few times. This sequence joins TRBV7-9 and TRBJ2-7; D possibly matches TRBD1 or TRBD2 (6 bases each). Looked up from germline, CDR1 is SEHNR and CDR2 is FQNEAQ (reference sequence). V was clipped by 4 bases and J by 5 bases, with 15 bases between them. This CDR3 has 14 amino acids. The CDR3 DNA reads TGTGCCAGCAGCTCACAGGGAGGAAGGAACGAGCAGTACTTC. Protein: CASSSQGGRNEQYF.

The DNA of the CDR3 is TGTGCCAGCAGTTACGATCCGGTTTTGGCCACTGAAGCTTTCTTT. Translation gives CASSYDPVLATEAFF. The chain employs TRBV6-5 and TRBJ1-1; no reliable D call. The CDR3 runs to 15 residues. The ends were cut back, 2 bases at V and 4 bases at J, with 14 bases in the middle. Germline loops: CDR1 MNHEY, CDR2 SVGAGI.

The V and J genes are TRBV18 and TRBJ1-1, with 8 positions matching TRBD1. V lost 2 bases and J lost 6; bases outside the gene matches: 8. CDR3 length: 15 residues. Germline CDR1 KGHSH, CDR2 LQKENI. The CDR3 protein is CASSPSDRVWAEAFF. The CDR3 DNA reads as TGTGCCAGCTCACCATCGGACAGGGTCTGGGCTGAAGCTTTCTTT.

Of note for this clone: In the same sample, other DNA sequences code for this CDR3. This sequence joins TRBV29-1 and TRBJ2-7; D may be TRBD2 (6 bases). Germline CDR1 and CDR2: SQVTM and ANQGSEA. V was cut by 6 bases and J by 3 bases, with 9 bases left in between. The length of the CDR3 is 11 residues. CDR3: CSVETSYEQYF. The CDR3 DNA is TGCAGCGTGGAGACTAGCTACGAGCAGTACTTC.

V usage is TRBV14 and J usage is TRBJ2-5; D may be TRBD1 (5 bases). Germline loops: CDR1 SGHDN, CDR2 FVKESK. The CDR3 has 12 residues. Trimming stripped 3 bases from V and 6 bases from J, with 8 bases between. CDR3 residues: CASSHRGQTQYF. Here the CDR3 DNA reads TGTGCCAGCAGCCATAGGGGCCAGACCCAGTACTTC.

The genes are TRBV28 and TRBJ1-3, with unresolved D. V gave up 8 bases and J gave up 0 bases, with 11 bases separating them. CDR3 length: 14 amino acids. CDR1 is MDHEN and CDR2 is SYDVKM in the germline V gene. The CDR3 bases are TGTGCCAGCCGCGAGGATCACTCTGGAAACACCATATATTTT. Protein: CASREDHSGNTIYF.

The chain is built from TRBV28 and TRBJ2-3; tentatively, D is TRBD2 (6 bases). CDR1 and CDR2 (germline): MDHEN, SYDVKM. The germline V and J ends were trimmed by 8 bases and 6 bases, with 15 bases remaining between them. This CDR3 contains 13 residues. The CDR3: CASSGGGRDTQYF. The CDR3 DNA reads as TGTGCCAGCTCTGGGGGAGGCCGGGATACGCAGTATTTT.

J is TRBJ2-3 and V is TRBV7-2; no reliable D call. CDR3 length: 12 amino acids. Trimming left V 3 bases short and J 2 bases short, with 3 bases between. The germline CDR1 and CDR2 sequences are SGHTA and FQGNSA. The CDR3 nucleotides read TGTGCCAGCAGCTTTCACACAGATACGCAGTATTTT. Its protein is CASSFHTDTQYF.

The V call is TRBV19, the J call TRBJ1-5; D possibly corresponds to TRBD1 (6 bases). The CDR3 covers 15 residues. The V gene's germline CDR1 is LNHDA and CDR2 SQIVND (reference sequence). V lost 5 bases to trimming and J lost 4 bases, with 15 bases between them. The CDR3, as DNA: TGTGCCAGTAGTGACGGGGGGCTGGGGAATCAGCCCCAGCATTTT. Translated, it gives CASSDGGLGNQPQHF.

The J gene is TRBJ2-1, the V gene TRBV16; the D is unclear. The germline V gene has CDR1 KGHSY and CDR2 FQNENV. Trimming removed 1 base from V and 12 bases from J, with 16 bases in between. This CDR3 has 14 residues. The chain's CDR3 is CASSQLGAGLGQFF. CDR3 coding DNA: TGTGCCAGCAGCCAATTGGGCGCTGGGCTGGGGCAGTTCTTC.

V and J are TRBV11-2 and TRBJ1-4, with TRBD1 matching 7 bases. Trimming took 6 bases from V and 11 from J; bases not matched to a gene: 9. This CDR3 has 13 residues. Germline V gene data show CDR1 as SGHAT and CDR2 as FQNNGV. For the CDR3, the DNA is TGTGCCAGCAGACGAACGACAGGGCGGAAACTGTTTTTT. Residues: CASRRTTGRKLFF.

To note about this clone: This sample includes further DNA sequences coding for the same CDR3. The rearrangement joins TRBV7-9 to TRBJ2-6; no reliable D call. Germline V gives CDR1 SEHNR, CDR2 FQNEAQ (reference sequence). The CDR3 consists of 15 residues. V lost 1 base and J 0 bases, leaving 4 bases between the germline ends. This CDR3 reads CASSLGNSGANVLTF. In DNA, the CDR3 is TGTGCCAGCAGCTTAGGAAACTCTGGGGCCAACGTCCTGACTTTC.